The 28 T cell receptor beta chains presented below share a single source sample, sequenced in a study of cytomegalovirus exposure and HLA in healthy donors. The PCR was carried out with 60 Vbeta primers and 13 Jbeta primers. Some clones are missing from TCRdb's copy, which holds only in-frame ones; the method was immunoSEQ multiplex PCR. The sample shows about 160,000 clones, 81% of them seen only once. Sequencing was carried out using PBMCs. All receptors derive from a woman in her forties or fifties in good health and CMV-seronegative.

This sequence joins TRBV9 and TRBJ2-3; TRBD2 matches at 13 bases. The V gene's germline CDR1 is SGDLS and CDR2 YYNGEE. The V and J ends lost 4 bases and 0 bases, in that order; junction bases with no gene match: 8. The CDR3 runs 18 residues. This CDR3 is CASSPRTSGGTSTDTQYF. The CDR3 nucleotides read TGTGCCAGCAGCCCTAGGACTAGCGGGGGAACTAGCACAGATACGCAGTATTTT.

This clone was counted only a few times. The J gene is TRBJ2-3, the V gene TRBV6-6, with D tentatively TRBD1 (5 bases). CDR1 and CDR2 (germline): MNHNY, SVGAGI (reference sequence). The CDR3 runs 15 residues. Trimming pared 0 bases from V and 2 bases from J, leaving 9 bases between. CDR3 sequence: CASSYSSRATDTQYF. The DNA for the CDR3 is TGTGCCAGCAGTTACTCGAGCAGGGCCACAGATACGCAGTATTTT.

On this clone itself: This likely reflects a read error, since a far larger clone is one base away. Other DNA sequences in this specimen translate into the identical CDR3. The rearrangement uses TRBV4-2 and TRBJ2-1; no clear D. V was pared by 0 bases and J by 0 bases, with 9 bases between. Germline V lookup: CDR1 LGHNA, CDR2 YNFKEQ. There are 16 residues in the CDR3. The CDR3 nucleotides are TGTGCCAGCAGCCAAGATCGCGGAAGCTCCTACAATGAGCAGTTCTTC. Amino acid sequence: CASSQDRGSSYNEQFF.

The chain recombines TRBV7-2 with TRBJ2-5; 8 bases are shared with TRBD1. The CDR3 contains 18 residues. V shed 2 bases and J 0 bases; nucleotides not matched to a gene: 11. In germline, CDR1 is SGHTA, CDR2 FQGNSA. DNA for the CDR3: TGTGCCAGCAGCTTACCGCTTGGGGACAGGTCCTACCAAGAGACCCAGTACTTC. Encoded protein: CASSLPLGDRSYQETQYF. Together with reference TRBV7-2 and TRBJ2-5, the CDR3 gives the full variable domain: GAGVSQSPSNKVTEKGKDVELRCDPISGHTALYWYRQSLGQGLEFLIYFQGNSAPDKSGLPSDRFSAERTGGSVSTLTIQRTQQEDSAVYLCASSLPLGDRSYQETQYFGPGTRLLVL.

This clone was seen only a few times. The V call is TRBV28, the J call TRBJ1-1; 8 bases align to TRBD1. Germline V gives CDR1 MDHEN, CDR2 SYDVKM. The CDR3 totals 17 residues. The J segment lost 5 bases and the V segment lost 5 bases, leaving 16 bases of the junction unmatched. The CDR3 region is CASSPTQGAVGKTEAFF. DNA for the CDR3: TGTGCCAGCAGTCCCACCCAGGGGGCTGTGGGAAAAACTGAAGCTTTCTTT.

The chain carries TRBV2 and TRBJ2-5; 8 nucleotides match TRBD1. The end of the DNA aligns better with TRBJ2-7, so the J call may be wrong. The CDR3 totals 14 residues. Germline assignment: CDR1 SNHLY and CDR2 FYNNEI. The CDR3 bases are TGTGCCAGCAAATGGACAGGGACCTCCTACGAGCAGTACTTC. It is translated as CASKWTGTSYEQYF.

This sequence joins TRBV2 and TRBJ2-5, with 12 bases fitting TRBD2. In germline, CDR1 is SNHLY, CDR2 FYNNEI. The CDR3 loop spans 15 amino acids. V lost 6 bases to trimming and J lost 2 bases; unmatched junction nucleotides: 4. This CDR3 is CASSGTSGRQETQYF. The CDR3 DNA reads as TGTGCCAGCAGCGGCACTAGCGGGAGGCAAGAGACCCAGTACTTC.

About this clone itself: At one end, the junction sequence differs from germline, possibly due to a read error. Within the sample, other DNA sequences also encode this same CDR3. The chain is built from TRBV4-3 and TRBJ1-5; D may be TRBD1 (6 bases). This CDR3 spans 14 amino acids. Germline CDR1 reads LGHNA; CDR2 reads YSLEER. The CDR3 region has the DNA TGCGCCAGCAGCCAAGATTTGGGGGCTCAGCCTCAGCATTTT. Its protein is CASSQDLGAQPQHF.

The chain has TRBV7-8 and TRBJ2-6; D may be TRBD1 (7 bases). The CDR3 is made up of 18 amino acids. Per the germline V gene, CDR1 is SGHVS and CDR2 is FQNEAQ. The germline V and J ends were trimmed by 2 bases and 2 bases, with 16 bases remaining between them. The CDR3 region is CASSLRRGRNAGANVLTF. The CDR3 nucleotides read TGTGCCAGCAGCTTAAGGAGGGGGCGTAATGCTGGGGCCAACGTCCTGACTTTC. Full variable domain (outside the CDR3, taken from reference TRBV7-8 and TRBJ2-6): GAGVSQSPRYKVAKRGQDVALRCDPISGHVSLFWYQQALGQGPEFLTYFQNEAQLDKSGLPSDRFFAERPEGSVSTLKIQRTQQEDSAVYLCASSLRRGRNAGANVLTFGAGSRLTVL.

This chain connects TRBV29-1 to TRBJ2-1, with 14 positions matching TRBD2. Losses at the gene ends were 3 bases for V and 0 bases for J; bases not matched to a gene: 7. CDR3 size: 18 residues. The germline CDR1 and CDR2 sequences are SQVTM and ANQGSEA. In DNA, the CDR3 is TGCAGCGTTGATTGGACTAGCGGGGGGAGAAGCTCCTACAATGAGCAGTTCTTC. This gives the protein CSVDWTSGGRSSYNEQFF.

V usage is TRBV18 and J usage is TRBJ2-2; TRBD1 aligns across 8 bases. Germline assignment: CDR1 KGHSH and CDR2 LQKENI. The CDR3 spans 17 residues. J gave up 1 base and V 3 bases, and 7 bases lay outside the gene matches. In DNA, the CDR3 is TGTGCCAGCTCACCTCGACAGGGGCGCGGGAACACCGGGGAGCTGTTTTTT. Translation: CASSPRQGRGNTGELFF.

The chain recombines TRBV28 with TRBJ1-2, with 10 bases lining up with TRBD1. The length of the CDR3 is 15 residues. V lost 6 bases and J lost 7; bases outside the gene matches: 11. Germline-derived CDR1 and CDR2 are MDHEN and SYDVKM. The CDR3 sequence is CASSNPDRGRFGYTF. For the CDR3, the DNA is TGTGCCAGCAGCAACCCTGACAGGGGGCGCTTTGGCTACACCTTC.

The CDR3 region is CASSDVSRGYTF. The CDR3 nucleotides read TGTGCCAGCAGTGATGTGTCGAGAGGCTACACCTTC. The V call is TRBV6-1, the J call TRBJ1-2, with no clear D. Per the germline V gene, CDR1 is MNHNS and CDR2 is SASEGT. Trimming removed 3 bases at V and 8 bases at J, with 10 bases between. This CDR3 comprises 12 residues.

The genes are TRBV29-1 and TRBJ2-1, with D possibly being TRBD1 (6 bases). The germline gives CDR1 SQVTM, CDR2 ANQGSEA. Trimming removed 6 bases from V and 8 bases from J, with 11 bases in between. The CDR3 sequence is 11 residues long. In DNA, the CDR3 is TGCAGCGTAGACAGGTTACATGAGCAGTTCTTC. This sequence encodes CSVDRLHEQFF.

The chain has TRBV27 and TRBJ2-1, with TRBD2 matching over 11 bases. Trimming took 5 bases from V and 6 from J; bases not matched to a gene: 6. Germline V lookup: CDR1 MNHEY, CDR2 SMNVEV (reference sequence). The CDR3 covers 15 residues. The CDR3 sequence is CASSILAGVRNEQFF. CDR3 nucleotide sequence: TGTGCCAGCAGTATACTAGCGGGGGTTCGCAATGAGCAGTTCTTC.

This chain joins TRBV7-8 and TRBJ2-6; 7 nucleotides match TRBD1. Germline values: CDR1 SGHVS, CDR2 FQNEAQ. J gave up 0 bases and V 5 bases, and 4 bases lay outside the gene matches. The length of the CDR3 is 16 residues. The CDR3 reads CASSNPGGSGANVLTF. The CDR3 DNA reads TGTGCCAGCAGCAACCCAGGGGGCTCTGGGGCCAACGTCCTGACTTTC.

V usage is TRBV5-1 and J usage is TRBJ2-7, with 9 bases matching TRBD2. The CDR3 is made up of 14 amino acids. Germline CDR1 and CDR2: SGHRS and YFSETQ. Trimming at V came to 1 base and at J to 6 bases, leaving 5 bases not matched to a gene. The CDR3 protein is CASSLWREGLEQYF. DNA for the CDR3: TGCGCCAGCAGCTTGTGGCGGGAGGGCCTCGAGCAGTACTTC.

CDR3 region: CATSGDRSYAEAFF. CDR3 in DNA: TGTGCCACCAGCGGCGACAGGAGTTACGCTGAAGCTTTCTTT. This chain uses TRBV15 with TRBJ1-1, with D possibly matching TRBD1 (6 bases). The CDR3 consists of 14 residues. Trimming removed 5 bases at V and 6 bases at J, with 16 bases between. In germline, CDR1 is LNHNV, CDR2 YYDKDF (reference sequence).

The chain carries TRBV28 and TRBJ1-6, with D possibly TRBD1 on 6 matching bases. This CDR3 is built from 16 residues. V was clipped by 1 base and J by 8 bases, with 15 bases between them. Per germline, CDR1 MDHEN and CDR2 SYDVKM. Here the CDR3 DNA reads TGTGCCAGCAGTTTATATCGGCGGGGGCGGGATTCACCCCTCCACTTT. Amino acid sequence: CASSLYRRGRDSPLHF.

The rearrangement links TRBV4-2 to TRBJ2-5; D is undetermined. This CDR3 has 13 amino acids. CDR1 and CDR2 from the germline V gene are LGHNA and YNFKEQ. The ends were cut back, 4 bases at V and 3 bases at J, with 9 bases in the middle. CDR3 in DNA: TGTGCCAGCAGCCCTCGGAGAGAAGAGACCCAGTACTTC. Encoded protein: CASSPRREETQYF.

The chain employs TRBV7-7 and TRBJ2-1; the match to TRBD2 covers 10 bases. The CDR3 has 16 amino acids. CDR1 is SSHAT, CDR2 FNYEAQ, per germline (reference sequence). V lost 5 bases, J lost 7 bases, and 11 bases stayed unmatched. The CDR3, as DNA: TGTGCCAGCAGCCTCTTAGCGGGAGGAAACTCTAATGAGCAGTTCTTC. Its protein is CASSLLAGGNSNEQFF.

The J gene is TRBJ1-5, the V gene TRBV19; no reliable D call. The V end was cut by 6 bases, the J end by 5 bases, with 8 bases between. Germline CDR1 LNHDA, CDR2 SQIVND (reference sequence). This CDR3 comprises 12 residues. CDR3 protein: CASRRGDQPQHF. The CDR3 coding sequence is TGTGCCAGTAGGCGGGGAGATCAGCCCCAGCATTTT.

CDR3: CASSPGTGRFSYEQYF. The CDR3 DNA reads as TGTGCCAGTAGCCCTGGGACAGGACGGTTCTCCTACGAGCAGTACTTC. The chain uses TRBV19 and TRBJ2-7, with TRBD1 matching over 8 bases. V lost 6 bases to trimming and J lost 0 bases; unmatched junction nucleotides: 10. The length of the CDR3 is 16 residues. Germline CDR1 LNHDA, CDR2 SQIVND (reference sequence).

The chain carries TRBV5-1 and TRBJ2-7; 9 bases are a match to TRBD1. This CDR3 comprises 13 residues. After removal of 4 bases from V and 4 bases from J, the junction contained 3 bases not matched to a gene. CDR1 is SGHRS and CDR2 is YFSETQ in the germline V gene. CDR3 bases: TGCGCCAGCAGCATGGACAGGGGTTACGAGCAGTACTTC. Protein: CASSMDRGYEQYF.

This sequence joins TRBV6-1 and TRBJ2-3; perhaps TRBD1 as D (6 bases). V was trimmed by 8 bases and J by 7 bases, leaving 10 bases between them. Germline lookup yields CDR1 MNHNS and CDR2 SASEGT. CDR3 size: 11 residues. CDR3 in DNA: TGTGCCAGCGCAGGGGAAAATACGCAGTATTTT. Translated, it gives CASAGENTQYF.

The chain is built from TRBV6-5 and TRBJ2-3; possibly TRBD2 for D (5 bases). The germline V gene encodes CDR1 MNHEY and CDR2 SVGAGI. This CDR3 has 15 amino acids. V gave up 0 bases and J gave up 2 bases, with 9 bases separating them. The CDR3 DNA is TGTGCCAGCAGTTACTCCCGGGATTCCACAGATACGCAGTATTTT. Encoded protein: CASSYSRDSTDTQYF.

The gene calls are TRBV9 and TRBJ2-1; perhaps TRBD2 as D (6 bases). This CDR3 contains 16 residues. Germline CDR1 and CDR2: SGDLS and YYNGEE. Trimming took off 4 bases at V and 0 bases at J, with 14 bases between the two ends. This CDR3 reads CASSLAAGSSYNEQFF. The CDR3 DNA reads TGTGCCAGCAGCCTGGCGGCGGGGAGCTCCTACAATGAGCAGTTCTTC.

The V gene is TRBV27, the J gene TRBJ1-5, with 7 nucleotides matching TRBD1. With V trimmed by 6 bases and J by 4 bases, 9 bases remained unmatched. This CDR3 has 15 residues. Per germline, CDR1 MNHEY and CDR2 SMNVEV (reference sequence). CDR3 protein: CASSSDRAGNQPQHF. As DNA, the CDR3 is TGTGCCAGCAGCTCAGACAGGGCCGGGAATCAGCCCCAGCATTTT.